The 26 T cell receptor beta chains presented below share a single source sample, sequenced in a study of blood T cell repertoires in COVID-19. Measured with immunoSEQ multiplex PCR; TCRdb has only the in-frame clones, and not every one. The sample shows approximately 89,000 clones, 75% to 90% of them seen only once. The specimen was peripheral blood. These TCRs come from a human donor in a cohort sampled during active COVID-19.

The chain recombines TRBV12-3 or TRBV12-4 with TRBJ1-1; a weak D match, TRBD1 (5 bases). V was shortened by 3 bases and J by 5 bases, with 10 bases between the two germline ends. This CDR3 has 13 amino acids. In DNA form, the CDR3 reads TGTGCCAGCAGTTTTGGACAAAAGACTGAAGCTTTCTTT. This sequence encodes CASSFGQKTEAFF.

The chain couples TRBV7-2 to TRBJ1-5, with D hard to call. This CDR3 region has 12 residues. Germline V lookup: CDR1 SGHTA, CDR2 FQGNSA. V was clipped by 5 bases and J by 3 bases, with 5 bases between them. This CDR3 is CASSQYNQPQHF. In DNA, the CDR3 is TGTGCCAGCAGCCAGTACAATCAGCCCCAGCATTTT.

The DNA of the CDR3 is TGTGCCACCAGTGATCCAAACGGGGGAACAGATACGCAGTATTTT. Its protein is CATSDPNGGTDTQYF. The gene calls are TRBV24-1 and TRBJ2-3; tentative D call: TRBD2 (6 bases). V lost 3 bases and J lost 3, with 12 bases in between. The CDR3 is 15 residues long. Germline V gives CDR1 KGHDR, CDR2 SFDVKD.

The rearrangement links TRBV28 to TRBJ2-1; 7 bases line up with TRBD2. J gave up 6 bases and V 5 bases, and 10 bases lay outside the gene matches. Germline CDR1 MDHEN, CDR2 SYDVKM. The CDR3 length is 15 residues. CDR3: CASSPSGAWGNEQFF. The DNA of the CDR3 is TGTGCCAGCAGTCCCAGCGGGGCCTGGGGCAATGAGCAGTTCTTC.

This chain connects TRBV28 to TRBJ1-1; no clear D gene. Germline CDR1 and CDR2: MDHEN and SYDVKM. Trimming left V 5 bases short and J 1 base short, with 11 bases between. The CDR3 is 14 residues long. This CDR3 reads CASSTTSPNTEAFF. CDR3 nucleotides: TGTGCCAGCAGTACCACGAGTCCGAACACTGAAGCTTTCTTT.

The V call is TRBV5-1, the J call TRBJ2-7; D may be TRBD1 (6 bases). Between the trimmed V and J ends, which lost 0 bases and 6 bases, there was a span of 13 bases. CDR3 length: 14 residues. Germline assignment: CDR1 SGHRS and CDR2 YFSETQ. Here the CDR3 reads CASSLVRGGGEQYF. CDR3 nucleotides: TGCGCCAGCAGCTTGGTCCGTGGGGGCGGCGAGCAGTACTTC.

The CDR3 DNA sequence: TGTGCCAGCAGCCCACAGGTCACAGATACGCAGTATTTT. Protein product: CASSPQVTDTQYF. J is TRBJ2-3 and V is TRBV9, with D possibly TRBD1 on 5 matching bases. The CDR3 spans 13 residues. The germline V and J ends were trimmed by 4 bases and 2 bases, with 8 bases remaining between them. Germline V gives CDR1 SGDLS, CDR2 YYNGEE.

V is TRBV27 and J is TRBJ2-4, with D possibly TRBD2 on 5 matching bases. With 4 bases removed from V and 1 base from J, the gap between germline ends came to 14 bases. Germline assignment: CDR1 MNHEY and CDR2 SMNVEV (reference sequence). The CDR3 consists of 16 residues. CDR3 nucleotides: TGTGCCAGCAGTTCCGGGAAAGGTTGGGCCAAAAACATTCAGTACTTC. This gives the protein CASSSGKGWAKNIQYF.

The chain is built from TRBV5-1 and TRBJ2-3; 7 bases are a match to TRBD2. The CDR3 has 15 residues. Germline V CDR1 and CDR2: SGHRS, YFSETQ. The V segment lost 3 bases and the J segment 4 bases; nucleotides outside the gene matches: 8. The CDR3 spells CASSSAGDRADTQYF. The DNA for the CDR3 is TGCGCCAGCAGCTCCGCGGGAGACCGAGCAGATACGCAGTATTTT.

The sample holds one count of this clone. The gene calls are TRBV2 and TRBJ1-2; possibly TRBD1 for D (6 bases). Germline V gives CDR1 SNHLY, CDR2 FYNNEI. CDR3 length equals 12 residues. V gave up 2 bases and J gave up 8 bases, with 9 bases separating them. The CDR3 bases are TGTGCCAGCAGTGAAACAGGGTCCGGCTACACCTTC. It specifies CASSETGSGYTF. The whole variable domain, filled in from reference TRBV2 and TRBJ1-2, reads EPEVTQTPSHQVTQMGQEVILRCVPISNHLYFYWYRQILGQKVEFLVSFYNNEISEKSEIFDDQFSVERPDGSNFTLKIRSTKLEDSAMYFCASSETGSGYTFGSGTRLTVV.

V is TRBV7-9 and J is TRBJ2-7, with TRBD2 matching over 8 bases. Per the germline V gene, CDR1 is SEHNR and CDR2 is FQNEAQ (reference sequence). This CDR3 region has 16 residues. Trimming at V came to 1 base and at J to 1 base, leaving 6 bases not matched to a gene. The CDR3 here is CASSLVGSGDSYEQYF. The CDR3 DNA is TGTGCCAGCAGCTTAGTTGGTAGCGGGGATTCCTACGAGCAGTACTTC. The full variable domain, in which reference TRBV7-9 and TRBJ2-7 provide the parts outside the CDR3, is DTGVSQNPRHKITKRGQNVTFRCDPISEHNRLYWYRQTLGQGPEFLTYFQNEAQLEKSRLLSDRFSAERPKGSFSTLEIQRTEQGDSAMYLCASSLVGSGDSYEQYFGPGTRLTVT.

This chain joins TRBV14 and TRBJ1-1, with a weak D call TRBD1 (6 bases). V shed 0 bases and J shed 7 bases, with 21 bases lying between them. CDR1 is SGHDN and CDR2 is FVKESK in the germline V gene. This CDR3 has 17 residues. The CDR3 protein is CASSQERAAGGKGEAFF. CDR3 sequence (DNA): TGTGCCAGCAGCCAAGAAAGGGCGGCGGGGGGCAAGGGTGAAGCTTTCTTT.

The chain uses TRBV3-1 (or the pseudogene TRBV3-2) and TRBJ1-1; TRBD1 matches at 8 bases. The junction had 6 bases not matched to a gene; V was cut back by 4 bases and J by 5 bases. The CDR3 is 14 residues long. Per the germline V gene, CDR1 is LGHDT and CDR2 is YNNKEL (reference sequence). In nucleotides, the CDR3 is TGTGCCAGCAGCCTCGGACAGGGAAGGACTGAAGCTTTCTTT. It codes for CASSLGQGRTEAFF.

This sequence joins TRBV27 and TRBJ2-1; the match to TRBD2 covers 8 bases. CDR3 length: 16 residues. The V gene end was trimmed by 5 bases and the J gene end by 2 bases; junction bases not matched to a gene: 8. Germline V gene data show CDR1 as MNHEY and CDR2 as SMNVEV (reference sequence). The CDR3 bases are TGTGCCAGCAGTCGAACCGGGACTAGGACCTACAATGAGCAGTTCTTC. As protein: CASSRTGTRTYNEQFF.

V gene TRBV10-2 combines with J gene TRBJ2-7, with 11 bases that match TRBD2. Germline V gene sequence: CDR1 WSHSY, CDR2 SAAADI. This CDR3 is 15 amino acids long. V lost 4 bases and J lost 2; bases outside the gene matches: 4. The CDR3 DNA sequence: TGCGCCAGCAGTGGCCTAGCGGGAGGCCCCTACGAGCAGTACTTC. Residues: CASSGLAGGPYEQYF.

The chain recombines TRBV10-3 with TRBJ2-1; perhaps TRBD2 as D (6 bases). Germline V gene data show CDR1 as ENHRY and CDR2 as SYGVKD. Trimming removed 8 bases at V and 7 bases at J, with 18 bases between. The CDR3 runs to 14 residues. CDR3 sequence: CAISQTGGGNEQFF. The CDR3 DNA sequence: TGTGCCATCTCCCAGACTGGGGGAGGTAATGAGCAGTTCTTC.

The chain links TRBV6-5 to TRBJ1-1, with 9 bases identical to TRBD1. This CDR3 has 15 amino acids. Germline trimming cut 6 bases from V and 5 bases from J; bases unmatched to any gene: 10. Germline CDR1 MNHEY, CDR2 SVGAGI. The CDR3 coding sequence is TGTGCCAGCAGCCGAGACGACAGGGGGAATACTGAAGCTTTCTTT. Its protein product is CASSRDDRGNTEAFF.

The gene calls are TRBV10-3 and TRBJ1-1; 10 bases agree with TRBD1. J lost 4 bases, V lost 0 bases, and 2 bases had no gene match. The germline V gene has CDR1 ENHRY and CDR2 SYGVKD. CDR3 size: 15 residues. The CDR3, as DNA: TGTGCCATCAGTGAGTCGGGGACAGGGGTCACTGAAGCTTTCTTT. Translated, it gives CAISESGTGVTEAFF.

V gene TRBV14 combines with J gene TRBJ1-2; 7 bases match TRBD1. The CDR3 runs 15 residues. The germline V gene encodes CDR1 SGHDN and CDR2 FVKESK. With V trimmed by 7 bases and J by 8 bases, 16 bases remained unmatched. CDR3 nucleotides: TGTGCCAGCACCCGATCGACAGGGTCCCTTAGCGGCTACACCTTC. Protein product: CASTRSTGSLSGYTF.

The genes are TRBV5-6 and TRBJ1-1; 8 bases agree with TRBD1. This CDR3 region has 13 residues. Germline V CDR1 and CDR2: SGHDT, YYEEEE. V lost 2 bases and J lost 11; bases outside the gene matches: 8. The CDR3 nucleotides read TGTGCCAGCAGCTTCTCAGGGGGCCGCGCGGCTTTCTTT. Translation: CASSFSGGRAAFF.

This chain joins TRBV7-6 and TRBJ1-5, with unresolved D. Trimming removed 1 base at V and 9 bases at J, with 10 bases between. Germline CDR1 and CDR2: SGHVS and FNYEAQ. This CDR3 is 13 amino acids long. The DNA of the CDR3 is TGTGCCAGCAGCTTAGACAGTCAAGCGCCCCAGCATTTT. Translated, it gives CASSLDSQAPQHF.

This chain links TRBV10-3 with TRBJ2-7; 11 bases fit TRBD2. Germline CDR1 is ENHRY and CDR2 is SYGVKD. V trimming: 1 base; J trimming: 0 bases; junction bases outside the gene matches: 5. The CDR3 is 17 residues long. The CDR3 bases are TGTGCCATCAGTGAGTTTACCGGGACTAGCGGCTCCTACGAGCAGTACTTC. It translates to CAISEFTGTSGSYEQYF.

The chain is built from TRBV10-1 and TRBJ2-5; 8 bases map to TRBD2. Germline V gene data show CDR1 as WNHNN and CDR2 as SYGVQD (reference sequence). The CDR3 has 14 amino acids. V lost 6 bases, J lost 5 bases, and 8 bases stayed unmatched. CDR3 in amino acids: CASSEKREWETQYF. For the CDR3, the DNA is TGCGCCAGCAGCGAAAAGCGGGAGTGGGAGACCCAGTACTTC.

The chain recombines TRBV11-2 with TRBJ1-2; no firm D call. V was clipped by 1 base and J by 5 bases, with 5 bases between them. The CDR3 extends over 12 amino acids. CDR1 and CDR2 from the germline V gene are SGHAT and FQNNGV. CDR3 region: CASSLGGYGYTF. The CDR3, as DNA: TGTGCCAGCAGCTTAGGAGGATATGGCTACACCTTC.

This chain uses TRBV27 with TRBJ2-7; 9 bases are a match to TRBD2. CDR3 length: 15 amino acids. With 5 bases clipped from V and 6 bases from J, the junction kept 11 bases outside the gene matches. CDR1 is MNHEY and CDR2 is SMNVEV in the germline V gene (reference sequence). This chain's CDR3 is CASSGIQGGRGEQYF. Written as DNA, the CDR3 is TGTGCCAGCAGTGGGATCCAGGGCGGGAGGGGCGAGCAGTACTTC.

The rearrangement joins TRBV5-6 to TRBJ2-5; a possible D gene is TRBD1 (5 bases). CDR3 length: 14 amino acids. Per germline, CDR1 SGHDT and CDR2 YYEEEE. V dropped 2 bases and J dropped 5 bases, with 13 bases sitting between them. CDR3 sequence reads: CASSFRARSETQYF. The CDR3, as DNA: TGTGCCAGCAGCTTCAGGGCGCGGAGCGAGACCCAGTACTTC.